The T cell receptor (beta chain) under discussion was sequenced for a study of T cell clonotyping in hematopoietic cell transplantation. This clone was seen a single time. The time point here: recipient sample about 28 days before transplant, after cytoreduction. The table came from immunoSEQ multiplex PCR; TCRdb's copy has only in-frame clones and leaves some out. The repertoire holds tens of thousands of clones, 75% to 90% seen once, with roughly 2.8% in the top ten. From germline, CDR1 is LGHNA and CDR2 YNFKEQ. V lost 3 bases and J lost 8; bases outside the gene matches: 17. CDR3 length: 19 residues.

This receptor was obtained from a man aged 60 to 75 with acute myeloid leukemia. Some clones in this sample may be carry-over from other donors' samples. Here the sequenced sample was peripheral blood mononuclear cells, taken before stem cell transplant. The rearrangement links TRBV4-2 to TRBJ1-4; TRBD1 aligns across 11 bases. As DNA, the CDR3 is TGTGCCAGCAGCCACCTCGGACAGGGGGCGAAGGTAGTGGGAGAAAAACTGTTTTTT. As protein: CASSHLGQGAKVVGEKLFF.